The 15 T cell receptor beta chains below all came from one sample that was sequenced in a study of blood T cell repertoires in COVID-19. TCRdb's table, derived via immunoSEQ multiplex PCR, lists solely in-frame clones and lacks some. The sample contains 300,000 to 450,000 clones, 80% to 90% of which appear only once. Sample: PBMCs or T cells enriched from blood (not recorded which). The receptor source for this set is a man younger than 40 who had recovered from COVID-19.

The CDR3 here is CASSTRATGVGTGELFF. The CDR3 region has the DNA TGTGCCAGCAGCACCCGGGCGACAGGGGTTGGCACCGGGGAGCTGTTTTTT. The rearrangement links TRBV7-2 to TRBJ2-2, with 8 positions matching TRBD1. Per the germline V gene, CDR1 is SGHTA and CDR2 is FQGNSA. The CDR3 has 17 amino acids. The junction had 12 bases not matched to a gene; V was cut back by 5 bases and J by 4 bases.

This clone was counted once. The rearrangement uses TRBV18 and TRBJ2-5, with unresolved D. Between the trimmed V and J ends, which lost 3 bases and 4 bases, there was a span of 6 bases. Germline assignment: CDR1 KGHSH and CDR2 LQKENI. CDR3 length: 12 residues. The CDR3 loop is CASSPRSETQYF. As DNA, the CDR3 is TGTGCCAGCTCACCCCGTTCAGAGACCCAGTACTTC.

The chain is built from TRBV27 and TRBJ1-6; no reliable D call. Trimming took off 6 bases at V and 7 bases at J, with 10 bases between the two ends. CDR1 is MNHEY, CDR2 SMNVEV, per germline (reference sequence). CDR3 length: 13 residues. The CDR3 reads CASRNDLNSPLHF. DNA of the CDR3: TGTGCCAGCAGGAACGACTTAAATTCACCCCTCCACTTT.

The gene calls are TRBV5-1 and TRBJ2-1; 10 bases match TRBD2. This CDR3 region has 14 residues. Germline V gene sequence: CDR1 SGHRS, CDR2 YFSETQ. V lost 5 bases to trimming and J lost 3 bases; unmatched junction nucleotides: 2. This chain's CDR3 is CASRLAGDYNEQFF. DNA for the CDR3: TGCGCCAGCAGGCTAGCGGGGGACTACAATGAGCAGTTCTTC.

The count of this clone is one. The chain carries TRBV28 and TRBJ2-3, with 8 bases identical to TRBD2. The junction had 12 bases not matched to a gene; V was cut back by 3 bases and J by 1 base. The CDR3 loop spans 18 amino acids. Germline V gene lookup returns CDR1 MDHEN and CDR2 SYDVKM. The CDR3 spells CASSFRWRGDPGTDTQYF. CDR3 bases: TGTGCCAGCAGTTTTCGATGGCGGGGGGATCCAGGCACAGATACGCAGTATTTT.

The J gene is TRBJ1-4, the V gene TRBV12-5, with D maybe TRBD1 (6 bases). Trimming stripped 0 bases from V and 4 bases from J, with 15 bases between. This CDR3 has 17 amino acids. Germline CDR1 LGHNT, CDR2 FRNRAP. The chain's CDR3 is CASGLVLGGAINEKLFF. CDR3 coding DNA: TGTGCTAGTGGTTTGGTACTAGGGGGGGCGATTAATGAAAAACTGTTTTTT.

The genes are TRBV3-1 (or the pseudogene TRBV3-2) and TRBJ1-2; weak D call: TRBD1 (5 bases). Trimming removed 5 bases from V and 2 bases from J, with 6 bases in between. CDR1 LGHDT and CDR2 YNNKEL come from the germline V gene (reference sequence). This CDR3 is 12 amino acids long. CDR3 nucleotide sequence: TGTGCCAGCAGCTACAGGAACTATGGCTACACCTTC. It is translated as CASSYRNYGYTF.

The chain carries TRBV28 and TRBJ1-2; 10 bases map to TRBD1. The CDR3 is 19 amino acids. Germline CDR1 reads MDHEN; CDR2 reads SYDVKM. The trim removed 6 bases at V and 0 bases at J, leaving 16 bases unmatched. The CDR3 region has the DNA TGTGCCAGCAGCCAGCAAAAAGGGACAGGGGAACGGTCTAACTATGGCTACACCTTC. Protein product: CASSQQKGTGERSNYGYTF.

The chain has TRBV19 and TRBJ1-2, with a tentative D call TRBD1 (5 bases). CDR1 LNHDA and CDR2 SQIVND come from the germline V gene (reference sequence). CDR3 size: 12 residues. Trimming cost V 7 bases and J 6 bases, with 12 bases left between them. This CDR3 reads CASTGQTHGYTF. CDR3 coding DNA: TGTGCCAGTACAGGGCAGACCCATGGCTACACCTTC.

The rearrangement uses TRBV5-8 and TRBJ1-3; D is ambiguous. Germline lookup yields CDR1 SGHTS and CDR2 YDEGEE. The V end was cut by 1 base, the J end by 1 base, with 6 bases between. CDR3 length: 14 amino acids. The CDR3 loop reads CASSLQISGNTIYF. The CDR3 DNA reads TGTGCCAGCAGCTTGCAGATATCTGGAAACACCATATATTTT.

This sequence joins TRBV10-3 and TRBJ1-3, with D perhaps matching TRBD1 (6 bases). The length of the CDR3 is 15 residues. V lost 2 bases and J 5 bases, leaving 13 bases between the germline ends. The germline gives CDR1 ENHRY, CDR2 SYGVKD. CDR3 amino acids: CAISEIGQKRNTIYF. As DNA, the CDR3 is TGTGCCATCAGTGAGATAGGACAGAAGAGAAACACCATATATTTT.

The chain is built from TRBV6-5 and TRBJ1-1, with 11 bases that match TRBD1. The germline V gene encodes CDR1 MNHEY and CDR2 SVGAGI. Trimming cost V 7 bases and J 11 bases; bases outside gene matches: 12. The CDR3 sequence is 14 residues long. For the CDR3, the DNA is TGTGCCAGCATCCTGGGACAGGGGGTTCTGCGTGCTTTCTTT. Protein: CASILGQGVLRAFF.

The DNA of the CDR3 is TGCAGTGCTAGTCAGGGGTCTAACTATGGCTACACCTTC. Translated, it gives CSASQGSNYGYTF. The V gene is TRBV20-1, the J gene TRBJ1-2; the D gene is possibly TRBD1 (6 bases). Germline V gene lookup returns CDR1 DFQATT and CDR2 SNEGSKA (reference sequence). The germline V and J ends were trimmed by 3 bases and 0 bases, with 8 bases remaining between them. The CDR3 length is 13 residues.

This clone appeared once. V and J are TRBV6-5 and TRBJ2-2; D is possibly TRBD1 (7 bases). The V gene lost 4 bases and the J gene lost 6 bases, with 15 bases spanning the gap. Looked up from germline, CDR1 is MNHEY and CDR2 is SVGAGI. This CDR3 region has 15 residues. The CDR3 here is CASSFRTGGAGELFF. In DNA form, the CDR3 reads TGTGCCAGCAGTTTTCGGACAGGAGGGGCCGGGGAGCTGTTTTTT.

The rearrangement links TRBV7-2 to TRBJ1-6; possibly TRBD1 for D (5 bases). The CDR3 sequence is 18 residues long. Germline lookup yields CDR1 SGHTA and CDR2 FQGNSA. V gave up 5 bases and J gave up 3 bases, with 20 bases separating them. Here the CDR3 DNA reads TGTGCCAGCAGCCAGGACAATATCAGGGATTACTATAATTCACCCCTCCACTTT. Translated: CASSQDNIRDYYNSPLHF.